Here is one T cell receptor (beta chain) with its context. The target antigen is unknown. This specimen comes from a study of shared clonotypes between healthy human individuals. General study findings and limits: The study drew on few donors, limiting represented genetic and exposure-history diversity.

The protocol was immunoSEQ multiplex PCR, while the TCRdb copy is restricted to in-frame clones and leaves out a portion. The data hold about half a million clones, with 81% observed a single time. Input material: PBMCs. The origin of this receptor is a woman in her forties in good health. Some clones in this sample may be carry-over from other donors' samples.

The CDR3 reads CASGSSTDTQYF. The CDR3 nucleotides are TGTGCCAGCGGATCTAGCACAGATACGCAGTATTTT. V and J are TRBV7-8 and TRBJ2-3, with D unresolved. V dropped 8 bases and J dropped 0 bases, with 6 bases sitting between them. The CDR3 spans 12 residues. Germline V lookup: CDR1 SGHVS, CDR2 FQNEAQ.